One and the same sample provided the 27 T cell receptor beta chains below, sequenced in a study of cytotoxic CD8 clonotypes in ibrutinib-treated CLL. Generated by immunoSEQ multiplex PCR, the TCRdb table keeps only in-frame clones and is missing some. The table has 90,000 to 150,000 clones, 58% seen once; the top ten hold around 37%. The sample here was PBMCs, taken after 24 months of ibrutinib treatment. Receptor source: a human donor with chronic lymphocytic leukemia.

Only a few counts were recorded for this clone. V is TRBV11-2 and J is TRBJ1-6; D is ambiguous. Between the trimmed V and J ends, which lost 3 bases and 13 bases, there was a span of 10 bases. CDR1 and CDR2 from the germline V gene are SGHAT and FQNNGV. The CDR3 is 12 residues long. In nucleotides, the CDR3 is TGTGCCAGCAGCTTTTTGGACGGTCCCCTCCACTTT. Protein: CASSFLDGPLHF.

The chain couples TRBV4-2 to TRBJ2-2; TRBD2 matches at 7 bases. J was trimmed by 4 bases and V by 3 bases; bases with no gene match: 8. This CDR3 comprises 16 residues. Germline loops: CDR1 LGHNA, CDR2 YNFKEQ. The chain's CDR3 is CASSQEPGLTTGELFF. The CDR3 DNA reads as TGTGCCAGCAGCCAGGAACCGGGACTAACCACCGGGGAGCTGTTTTTT.

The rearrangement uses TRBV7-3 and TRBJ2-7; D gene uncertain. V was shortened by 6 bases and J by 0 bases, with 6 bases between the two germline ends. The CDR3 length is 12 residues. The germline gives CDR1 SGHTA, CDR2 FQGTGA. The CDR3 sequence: CASRGDSYEQYF. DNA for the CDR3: TGTGCCAGCAGGGGCGACTCCTACGAGCAGTACTTC. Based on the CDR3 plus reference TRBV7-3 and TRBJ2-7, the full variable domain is GAGVSQTPSNKVTEKGKYVELRCDPISGHTALYWYRQSLGQGPEFLIYFQGTGAADDSGLPNDRFFAVRPEGSVSTLKIQRTERGDSAVYLCASRGDSYEQYFGPGTRLTVT.

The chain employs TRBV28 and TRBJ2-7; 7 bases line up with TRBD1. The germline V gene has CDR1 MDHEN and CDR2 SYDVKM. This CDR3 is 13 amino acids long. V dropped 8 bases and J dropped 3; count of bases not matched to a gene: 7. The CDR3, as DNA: TGTGCCAGCGGAATGGGACAGTACTACGAGCAGTACTTC. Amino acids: CASGMGQYYEQYF. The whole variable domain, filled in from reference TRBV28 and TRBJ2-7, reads DVKVTQSSRYLVKRTGEKVFLECVQDMDHENMFWYRQDPGLGLRLIYFSYDVKMKEKGDIPEGYSVSREKKERFSLILESASTNQTSMYLCASGMGQYYEQYFGPGTRLTVT.

CDR3 sequence reads: CASSAGTQRSDEQFF. The CDR3 DNA reads as TGTGCCAGCTCGGCCGGGACTCAACGGTCCGATGAGCAGTTCTTC. The V gene is TRBV11-2, the J gene TRBJ2-1, with a possible D match to TRBD2 (6 bases). This CDR3 region has 15 residues. V lost 8 bases to trimming and J lost 8 bases, with 22 bases between them. Germline V lookup: CDR1 SGHAT, CDR2 FQNNGV.

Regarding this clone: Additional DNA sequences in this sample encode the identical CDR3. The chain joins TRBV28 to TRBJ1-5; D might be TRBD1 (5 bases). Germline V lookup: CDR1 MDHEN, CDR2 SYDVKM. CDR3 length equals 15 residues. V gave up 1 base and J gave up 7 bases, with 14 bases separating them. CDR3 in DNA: TGTGCCAGCAGTTTATCTGGGCAGGGTGGACAGCCCCAGCATTTT. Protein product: CASSLSGQGGQPQHF. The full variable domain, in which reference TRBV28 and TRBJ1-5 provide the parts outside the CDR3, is DVKVTQSSRYLVKRTGEKVFLECVQDMDHENMFWYRQDPGLGLRLIYFSYDVKMKEKGDIPEGYSVSREKKERFSLILESASTNQTSMYLCASSLSGQGGQPQHFGDGTRLSIL.

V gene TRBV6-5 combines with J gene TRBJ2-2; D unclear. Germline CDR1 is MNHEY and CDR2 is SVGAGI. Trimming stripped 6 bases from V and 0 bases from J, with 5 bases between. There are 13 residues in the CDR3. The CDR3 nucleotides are TGTGCCAGCAGGACACCGAACACCGGGGAGCTGTTTTTT. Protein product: CASRTPNTGELFF.

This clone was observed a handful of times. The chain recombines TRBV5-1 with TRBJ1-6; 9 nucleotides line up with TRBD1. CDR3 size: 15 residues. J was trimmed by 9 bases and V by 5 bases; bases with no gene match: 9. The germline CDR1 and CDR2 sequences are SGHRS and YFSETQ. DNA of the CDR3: TGCGCCAGCAGGTTGCAGACAGGGGGGTTTTCACCCCTCCACTTT. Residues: CASRLQTGGFSPLHF.

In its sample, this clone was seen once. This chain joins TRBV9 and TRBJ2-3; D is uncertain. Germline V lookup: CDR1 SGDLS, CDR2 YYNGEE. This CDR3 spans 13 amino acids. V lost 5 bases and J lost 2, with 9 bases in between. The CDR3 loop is CASSSSITDTQYF. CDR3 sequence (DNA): TGTGCCAGCAGTTCTTCAATCACAGATACGCAGTATTTT.

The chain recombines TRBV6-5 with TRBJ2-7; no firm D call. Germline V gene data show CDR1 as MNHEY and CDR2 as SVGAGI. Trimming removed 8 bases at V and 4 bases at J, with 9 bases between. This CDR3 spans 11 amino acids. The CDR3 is CASGSKYEQYF. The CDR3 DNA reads TGTGCCAGCGGGTCTAAATACGAGCAGTACTTC.

The CDR3 loop is CAWSVAAGNEQYF. The DNA of the CDR3 is TGTGCCTGGAGTGTAGCGGCAGGGAACGAGCAGTACTTC. This rearrangement joins TRBV30 to TRBJ2-7; D may be TRBD1 or TRBD2 (5 bases each). The germline V and J ends were trimmed by 0 bases and 5 bases, with 11 bases remaining between them. This CDR3 comprises 13 residues. CDR1 is GTSNPN and CDR2 is SVGIG in the germline V gene (reference sequence).

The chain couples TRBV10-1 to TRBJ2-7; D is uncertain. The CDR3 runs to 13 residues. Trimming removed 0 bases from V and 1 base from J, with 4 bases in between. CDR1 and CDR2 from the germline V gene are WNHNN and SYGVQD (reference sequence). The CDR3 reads CASSESGSYEQYF. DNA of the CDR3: TGCGCCAGCAGTGAGTCGGGTTCCTACGAGCAGTACTTC.

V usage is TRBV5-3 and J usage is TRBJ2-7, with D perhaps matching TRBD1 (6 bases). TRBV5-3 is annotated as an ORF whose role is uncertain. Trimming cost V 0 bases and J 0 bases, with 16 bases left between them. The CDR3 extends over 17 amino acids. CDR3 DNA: TGTGCCAGAAGCTTGGGGACAGCTCTCCGATTCTCCTACGAGCAGTACTTC. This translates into CARSLGTALRFSYEQYF.

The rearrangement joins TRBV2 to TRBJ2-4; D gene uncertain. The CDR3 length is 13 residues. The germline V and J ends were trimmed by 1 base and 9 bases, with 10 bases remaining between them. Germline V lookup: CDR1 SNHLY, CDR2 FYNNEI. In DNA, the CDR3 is TGTGCCAGCAGTGAAGAGGCCGGGCGCATTCAGTACTTC. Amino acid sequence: CASSEEAGRIQYF.

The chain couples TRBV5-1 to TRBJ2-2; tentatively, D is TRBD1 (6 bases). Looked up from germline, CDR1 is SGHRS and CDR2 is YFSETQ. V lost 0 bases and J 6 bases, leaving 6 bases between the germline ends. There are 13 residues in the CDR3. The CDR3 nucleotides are TGCGCCAGCAGCTTGGAGGGGGCCGGGGAGCTGTTTTTT. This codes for CASSLEGAGELFF. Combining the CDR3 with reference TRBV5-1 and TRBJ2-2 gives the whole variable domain KAGVTQTPRYLIKTRGQQVTLSCSPISGHRSVSWYQQTPGQGLQFLFEYFSETQRNKGNFPGRFSGRQFSNSRSEMNVSTLELGDSALYLCASSLEGAGELFFGEGSRLTVL.

The CDR3 DNA is TGTGCCGGGGACAGTCCGCGAGAGACCCAGTACTTC. Translating gives CAGDSPRETQYF. The V and J genes are TRBV30 and TRBJ2-5, with 7 nucleotides matching TRBD1. The J segment lost 4 bases and the V segment lost 8 bases, leaving 7 bases of the junction unmatched. Germline CDR1 reads GTSNPN; CDR2 reads SVGIG (reference sequence). The CDR3 is 12 amino acids.

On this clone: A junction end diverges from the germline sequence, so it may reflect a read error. The CDR3 region has the DNA TGTGCTAGCAGCAGAGGACAGGGGGATTACAATGAGCAGTTCTTC. Amino acids: CASSRGQGDYNEQFF. The gene calls are TRBV7-7 and TRBJ2-1; 10 positions match TRBD1. CDR3 size: 15 residues. Per germline, CDR1 SSHAT and CDR2 FNYEAQ (reference sequence).

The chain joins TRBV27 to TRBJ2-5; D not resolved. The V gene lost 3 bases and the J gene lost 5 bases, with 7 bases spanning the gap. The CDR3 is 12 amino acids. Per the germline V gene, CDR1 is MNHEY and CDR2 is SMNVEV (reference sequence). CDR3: CASSLTGETQYF. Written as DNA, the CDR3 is TGTGCCAGCAGTTTGACCGGGGAGACCCAGTACTTC.

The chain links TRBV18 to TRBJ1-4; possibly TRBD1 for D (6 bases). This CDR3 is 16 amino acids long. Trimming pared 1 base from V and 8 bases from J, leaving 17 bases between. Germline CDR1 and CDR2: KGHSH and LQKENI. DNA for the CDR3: TGTGCCAGCTCACCACATCCCCCACAGGGTAACGAAAAACTGTTTTTT. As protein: CASSPHPPQGNEKLFF.

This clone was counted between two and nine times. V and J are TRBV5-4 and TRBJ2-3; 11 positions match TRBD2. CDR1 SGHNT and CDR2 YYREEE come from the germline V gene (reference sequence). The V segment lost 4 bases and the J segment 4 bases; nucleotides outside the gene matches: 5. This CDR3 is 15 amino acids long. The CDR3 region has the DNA TGTGCCAGCAGCGTTAGCGGGGGGGCCCCAGATACGCAGTATTTT. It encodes CASSVSGGAPDTQYF.

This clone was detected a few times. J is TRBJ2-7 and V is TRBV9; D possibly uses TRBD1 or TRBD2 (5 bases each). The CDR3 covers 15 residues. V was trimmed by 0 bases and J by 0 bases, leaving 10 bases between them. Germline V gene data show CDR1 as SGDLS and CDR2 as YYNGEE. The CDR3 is CASSVVAGSSYEQYF. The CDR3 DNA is TGTGCCAGCAGCGTAGTCGCAGGGAGCTCCTACGAGCAGTACTTC.

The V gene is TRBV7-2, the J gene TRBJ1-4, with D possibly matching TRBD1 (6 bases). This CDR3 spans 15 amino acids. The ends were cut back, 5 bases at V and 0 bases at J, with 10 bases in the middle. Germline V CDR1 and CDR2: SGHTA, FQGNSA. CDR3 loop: CASSPQGATNEKLFF. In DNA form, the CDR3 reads TGTGCCAGCAGCCCACAGGGTGCAACTAATGAAAAACTGTTTTTT.

The CDR3 region is CAISGLAGDEQFF. The CDR3 region has the DNA TGTGCCATCAGTGGTCTAGCCGGGGATGAGCAGTTCTTC. The chain uses TRBV10-3 and TRBJ2-1; possibly TRBD2 for D (5 bases). Germline CDR1 reads ENHRY; CDR2 reads SYGVKD. The CDR3 has 13 residues. V lost 4 bases, J lost 8 bases, and 12 bases lay in between.

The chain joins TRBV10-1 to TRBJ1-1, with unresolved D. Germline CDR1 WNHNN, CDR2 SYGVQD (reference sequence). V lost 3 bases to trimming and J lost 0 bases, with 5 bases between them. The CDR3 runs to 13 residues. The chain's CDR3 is CASSDSMNTEAFF. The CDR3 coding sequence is TGCGCCAGCAGTGACAGTATGAACACTGAAGCTTTCTTT.

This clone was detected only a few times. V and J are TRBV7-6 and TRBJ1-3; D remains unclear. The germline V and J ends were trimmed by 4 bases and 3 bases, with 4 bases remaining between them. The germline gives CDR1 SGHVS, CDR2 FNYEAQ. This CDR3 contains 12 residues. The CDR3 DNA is TGTGCCAGCAGCTCCATTGGAAACACCATATATTTT. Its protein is CASSSIGNTIYF.

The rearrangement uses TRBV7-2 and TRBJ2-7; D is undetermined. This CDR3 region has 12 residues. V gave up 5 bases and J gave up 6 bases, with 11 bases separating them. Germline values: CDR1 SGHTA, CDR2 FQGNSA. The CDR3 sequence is CASSRMFGEQYF. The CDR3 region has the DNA TGTGCCAGCAGCCGGATGTTCGGCGAGCAGTACTTC.

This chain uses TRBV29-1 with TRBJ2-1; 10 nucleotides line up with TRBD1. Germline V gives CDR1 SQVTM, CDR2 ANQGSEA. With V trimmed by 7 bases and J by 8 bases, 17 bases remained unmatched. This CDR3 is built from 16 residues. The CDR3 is CSAAGRRDRGGYEQFF. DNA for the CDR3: TGCAGCGCTGCGGGGCGGCGGGACAGGGGAGGGTATGAGCAGTTCTTC.